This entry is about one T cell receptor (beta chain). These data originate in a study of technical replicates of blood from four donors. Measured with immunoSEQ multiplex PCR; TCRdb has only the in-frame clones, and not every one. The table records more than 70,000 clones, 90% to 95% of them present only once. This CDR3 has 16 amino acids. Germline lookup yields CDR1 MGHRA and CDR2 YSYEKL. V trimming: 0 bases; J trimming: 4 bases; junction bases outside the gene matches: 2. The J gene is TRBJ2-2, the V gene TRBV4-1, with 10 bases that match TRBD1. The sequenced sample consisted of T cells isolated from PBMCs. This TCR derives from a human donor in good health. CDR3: CASSQDWTGGTGELFF. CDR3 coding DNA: TGCGCCAGCAGCCAAGATTGGACAGGGGGCACCGGGGAGCTGTTTTTT.